The text below deals with one T cell receptor (beta chain). The antigen remains undetermined. The CDR3 contains 13 residues. The V gene's germline CDR1 is SQVTM and CDR2 ANQGSEA. J gave up 5 bases and V 5 bases, and 7 bases lay outside the gene matches. It was with 60 Vbeta and 13 Jbeta primers that the PCR ran. How the authors handled the data: In a later analysis, of some 80 million unique beta chains, some 10 million appeared in at least two donors. TCRdb's copy holds only in-frame clones and misses some; the assay was immunoSEQ multiplex PCR. Clone size and the V and J calls come from that table; the DNA yielded D and trimming. The data contain 100,000 to 150,000 clones, approximately 82% of them seen just once; the ten biggest clones take up 1.3% to 1.5%. These data belong to a study of cytomegalovirus exposure and HLA in healthy donors. Study-level results: Productive rates of about 87% or about 30% were seen for most TCR beta V segments in an earlier analysis. High sensitivity and specificity were reportedly achieved when the classifier diagnosed cytomegalovirus status.

The clonotype comes from a female donor in good health and CMV-seronegative. The V gene is TRBV29-1, the J gene TRBJ1-1, with 8 nucleotides matching TRBD1. Sequencing was performed on PBMCs. CDR3 nucleotide sequence: TGCAGCGTTCGGACAGGGTGGGGGACTGAAGCTTTCTTT. It encodes CSVRTGWGTEAFF.